A selection of T cell receptor beta chains follows, all from one sample in a study of blood T cells in healthy people across ages. In TCRdb, the 5' RACE reads were re-called with MiXCR into one record per CDR3 protein. The table records approximately 940,000 distinct CDR3 sequences, 48% of them present only once. The sample taken for sequencing was blood. The receptors were gathered from a man in his thirties or forties in good health. Both conserved end residues are part of each CDR3. The D gene is left open where the match is weak. Rows give clone size only sometimes, using once, few, many, or a class for an expanded clone.

D: .
J: TRBJ2-7
size: .
V: TRBV29-1
CDR3: CSVDRGGYEQYF
DNA: TGCAGCGTTGACAGGGGAGGCTACGAGCAGTACTTC

D: TRBD1
J: TRBJ2-1
size: .
V: TRBV5-1
CDR3: CASSSRTGGSNEQFF
DNA: TGCGCCAGCAGCTCTCGGACAGGGGGTAGCAATGAGCAGTTCTTC

D: TRBD1
J: TRBJ1-4
size: .
V: TRBV20-1
CDR3: CSARLTGESATNEKLFF
DNA: TGCAGTGCTAGACTGACAGGGGAATCCGCAACTAATGAAAAACTGTTTTTT

D: .
J: TRBJ2-5
size: .
V: TRBV3-1
CDR3: CASSQDLAAQGETQYF
DNA: TGTGCCAGCAGCCAAGATCTGGCAGCCCAAGGAGAGACCCAGTACTTC

D: .
J: TRBJ1-6
size: .
V: TRBV5-5
CDR3: CASSALRDNSPLHF
DNA: TGTGCCAGCAGCGCGCTTAGGGATAATTCACCCCTCCACTTT

D: .
J: TRBJ2-7
size: .
V: TRBV12-3/TRBV12-4
CDR3: CASSFYADYYEQYF
DNA: TGTGCCAGCAGTTTCTACGCCGACTACTACGAGCAGTACTTC

D: .
J: TRBJ2-7
size: few
V: TRBV28
CDR3: CASSPPGPTKYEQYF
DNA: TGTGCCAGCAGTCCGCCGGGACCGACGAAGTACGAGCAGTACTTC

D: .
J: TRBJ1-2
size: few
V: TRBV6-2/TRBV6-3
CDR3: CASSYSTRPIYGYTF
DNA: TGTGCCAGCAGTTACTCGACCAGGCCAATCTATGGCTACACCTTC

D: TRBD2
J: TRBJ2-3
size: .
V: TRBV28
CDR3: CASKGAFGGGARDTQYF
DNA: TGTGCCAGCAAGGGCGCCTTCGGCGGGGGGGCCAGAGATACGCAGTATTTT

D: TRBD1
J: TRBJ2-3
size: few
V: TRBV29-1
CDR3: CSVDRAVLTDTQYF
DNA: TGCAGCGTGGACAGGGCGGTACTCACAGATACGCAGTATTTT

D: TRBD2
J: TRBJ2-5
size: .
V: TRBV5-1
CDR3: CASSSTSGKWNEQYF
DNA: TGCGCCAGCAGCTCGACTAGCGGGAAGTGGAATGAGCAGTACTTC

D: .
J: TRBJ1-5
size: many
V: TRBV7-2
CDR3: CASSLVRPGKDQPQHF
DNA: TGTGCCAGCAGCTTAGTGAGGCCAGGGAAAGATCAGCCCCAGCATTTT

D: .
J: TRBJ2-5
size: .
V: TRBV20-1
CDR3: CSGRGDIGETQYF
DNA: TGCAGTGGAAGGGGGGACATCGGGGAGACCCAGTACTTC

D: TRBD2
J: TRBJ2-3
size: few
V: TRBV27
CDR3: CASSVLGGVTDTQYF
DNA: TGTGCCAGCAGTGTTCTCGGGGGGGTAACAGATACGCAGTATTTT

D: .
J: TRBJ2-6
size: few
V: TRBV7-2
CDR3: CASSLRITGANVLTF
DNA: TGTGCCAGCAGCTTACGGATAACTGGGGCCAACGTCCTGACTTTC

D: .
J: TRBJ1-5
size: .
V: TRBV6-1
CDR3: CASSEGGRGGNQPQHF
DNA: TGTGCCAGCAGTGAAGGAGGAAGGGGCGGCAATCAGCCCCAGCATTTT

D: .
J: TRBJ2-7
size: few
V: TRBV20-1
CDR3: CSARDRSRAPYEQYF
DNA: TGCAGTGCTAGAGATCGGTCCAGGGCACCCTACGAGCAGTACTTC

D: .
J: TRBJ2-7
size: .
V: TRBV7-9
CDR3: CASSRGQLTSYEQYF
DNA: TGTGCCAGCAGCCGCGGACAACTTACCTCCTACGAGCAGTACTTC

D: TRBD2
J: TRBJ2-5
size: .
V: TRBV6-6
CDR3: CASSYSPLTSGRETQYF
DNA: TGTGCCAGCAGTTACTCACCCCTTACTAGCGGGAGAGAGACCCAGTACTTC

D: .
J: TRBJ2-5
size: few
V: TRBV6-5
CDR3: CASSSSDSAVQETQYF
DNA: TGTGCCAGCAGTTCCTCCGACAGTGCGGTACAGGAGACCCAGTACTTC

D: .
J: TRBJ2-7
size: .
V: TRBV11-1
CDR3: CASSLDTIIYEQYF
DNA: TGTGCCAGCAGCTTAGACACTATCATCTACGAGCAGTACTTC

D: .
J: TRBJ1-6
size: .
V: TRBV9
CDR3: CASSWTTDNSPLHF
DNA: TGTGCCAGCAGCTGGACGACTGATAATTCACCCCTCCACTTT

D: .
J: TRBJ2-7
size: few
V: TRBV18
CDR3: CASSPRQLYEQYF
DNA: TGTGCCAGCTCACCACGCCAGCTCTACGAGCAGTACTTC

D: .
J: TRBJ1-5
size: many
V: TRBV20-1
CDR3: CSAREGGYQPQHF
DNA: TGCAGTGCTAGAGAGGGAGGTTATCAGCCCCAGCATTTT

D: .
J: TRBJ1-2
size: .
V: TRBV7-8
CDR3: CASSLSHPSGNYGYTF
DNA: TGTGCCAGCAGCTTATCACACCCGAGTGGGAACTATGGCTACACCTTC

D: .
J: TRBJ2-7
size: .
V: TRBV28
CDR3: CASSFAEGYEQYF
DNA: TGTGCCAGCAGTTTCGCGGAGGGGTACGAGCAGTACTTC

D: TRBD2
J: TRBJ2-1
size: once
V: TRBV4-3
CDR3: CASSQAHGTSGGRYNEQFF
DNA: TGCGCCAGCAGCCAAGCCCACGGGACTAGCGGGGGCCGTTACAATGAGCAGTTCTTC

D: TRBD1
J: TRBJ2-7
size: .
V: TRBV6-1
CDR3: CASTLSGTGSGEQYF
DNA: TGTGCCAGCACTCTCTCCGGGACAGGGTCGGGCGAGCAGTACTTC

D: TRBD2
J: TRBJ2-3
size: .
V: TRBV6-5
CDR3: CASSPSGAQTDTQYF
DNA: TGTGCCAGCAGTCCCAGCGGGGCACAGACAGATACGCAGTATTTT

D: .
J: TRBJ2-5
size: .
V: TRBV20-1
CDR3: CSARPFSEWDSSKHETQYF
DNA: TGCAGTGCTAGGCCTTTTAGTGAGTGGGACTCAAGCAAACATGAGACCCAGTACTTC

D: .
J: TRBJ2-1
size: .
V: TRBV4-2
CDR3: CASSQESVGEQFF
DNA: TGTGCCAGCAGCCAAGAATCAGTAGGTGAGCAGTTCTTC

D: TRBD1
J: TRBJ2-1
size: .
V: TRBV7-9
CDR3: CASRIETGGYNEQFF
DNA: TGTGCCAGCAGGATAGAGACAGGGGGCTACAATGAGCAGTTCTTC

D: TRBD2
J: TRBJ2-7
size: few
V: TRBV27
CDR3: CASSQIGGGAYYEQYF
DNA: TGTGCCAGCAGTCAGATAGGCGGGGGGGCCTACTACGAGCAGTACTTC

D: TRBD1
J: TRBJ1-2
size: many
V: TRBV29-1
CDR3: CSVRTGGNTF
DNA: TGCAGCGTTCGGACAGGGGGTAACACCTTC

D: .
J: TRBJ2-1
size: few
V: TRBV4-3
CDR3: CASSRDWSYNEQFF
DNA: TGCGCCAGCAGCCGGGACTGGTCCTACAATGAGCAGTTCTTC

D: TRBD1
J: TRBJ2-7
size: .
V: TRBV9
CDR3: CASSGGTGMYEQYF
DNA: TGTGCCAGCAGCGGCGGGACAGGGATGTACGAGCAGTACTTC

D: .
J: TRBJ1-1
size: once
V: TRBV6-2/TRBV6-3
CDR3: CASTPSTGLNTKAFF
DNA: TGTGCCAGCACTCCATCGACAGGTTTAAACACTAAAGCTTTCTTT

D: TRBD1
J: TRBJ1-1
size: .
V: TRBV4-2
CDR3: CASSYLPGQGPGTEAFF
DNA: TGTGCCAGCAGCTACCTCCCGGGACAGGGGCCGGGTACTGAAGCTTTCTTT

D: TRBD2
J: TRBJ2-1
size: .
V: TRBV5-1
CDR3: CASSPEAGGALRFHNEQFF
DNA: TGCGCCAGCAGTCCTGAGGCGGGGGGGGCCCTTAGGTTCCACAATGAGCAGTTCTTC

D: TRBD2
J: TRBJ2-1
size: .
V: TRBV5-1
CDR3: CASSLAGTSGAGDEQFF
DNA: TGCGCCAGCAGCTTGGCCGGGACTAGCGGGGCGGGAGATGAGCAGTTCTTC

D: .
J: TRBJ1-2
size: .
V: TRBV5-1
CDR3: CASSKLTDGVDGYTF
DNA: TGCGCCAGCAGCAAGTTGACAGACGGGGTGGATGGCTACACCTTC

D: TRBD1
J: TRBJ2-5
size: .
V: TRBV6-1
CDR3: CASSKGQALETQYF
DNA: TGTGCCAGCAGCAAAGGACAGGCCCTGGAGACCCAGTACTTC

D: .
J: TRBJ2-5
size: .
V: TRBV20-1
CDR3: CSVRRSTQETQYF
DNA: TGCAGTGTGCGGAGGAGCACCCAAGAGACCCAGTACTTC

D: TRBD2
J: TRBJ2-1
size: .
V: TRBV29-1
CDR3: CSALAGGALSSYNEQFF
DNA: TGCAGCGCTCTAGCGGGGGGGGCCCTCAGCTCCTACAATGAGCAGTTCTTC

D: TRBD2
J: TRBJ2-5
size: .
V: TRBV5-1
CDR3: CASSPGTSGQTQYF
DNA: TGCGCCAGCAGCCCGGGGACTAGTGGACAGACCCAGTACTTC

D: TRBD1
J: TRBJ1-1
size: .
V: TRBV20-1
CDR3: CSAPRDRLNTEAFF
DNA: TGCAGTGCCCCCAGGGACAGACTTAACACTGAAGCTTTCTTT

D: .
J: TRBJ2-4
size: .
V: TRBV6-2/TRBV6-3
CDR3: CASSYFYSDSGNEQYF
DNA: TGTGCCAGCAGTTACTTCTACTCTGACTCCGGCAATGAGCAGTACTTC

D: .
J: TRBJ2-5
size: .
V: TRBV28
CDR3: CASSLNSPGSSETQYF
DNA: TGTGCCAGCAGTTTAAATAGCCCAGGGTCCTCGGAGACCCAGTACTTC

D: .
J: TRBJ2-7
size: .
V: TRBV20-1
CDR3: CSASDGRYEQYF
DNA: TGCAGTGCATCAGACGGCCGCTACGAGCAGTACTTC

D: .
J: TRBJ2-3
size: once
V: TRBV20-1
CDR3: CSARAPNTDTQYF
DNA: TGCAGTGCTAGGGCCCCTAACACAGATACGCAGTATTTT

D: TRBD2
J: TRBJ2-5
size: .
V: TRBV4-1
CDR3: CASTIKSGGEETQYF
DNA: TGCGCCAGCACCATCAAGAGCGGGGGGGAAGAGACCCAGTACTTC

D: .
J: TRBJ2-3
size: few
V: TRBV15
CDR3: CATSRDEGPDTQYF
DNA: TGTGCCACCAGCAGAGATGAGGGACCGGATACGCAGTATTTT

D: .
J: TRBJ2-7
size: few
V: TRBV6-2/TRBV6-3
CDR3: CASRPGLFYEQYF
DNA: TGTGCCAGCAGACCGGGACTTTTCTACGAGCAGTACTTC

D: .
J: TRBJ2-1
size: .
V: TRBV11-2
CDR3: CASSIAPGSGPANEQFF
DNA: TGTGCCAGCAGCATCGCTCCGGGTAGCGGTCCCGCTAATGAGCAGTTCTTC

D: .
J: TRBJ2-2
size: .
V: TRBV7-2
CDR3: CASSPLSANTGELFF
DNA: TGTGCCAGCAGCCCTTTGAGCGCGAACACCGGGGAGCTGTTTTTT

D: .
J: TRBJ2-1
size: .
V: TRBV5-1
CDR3: CASSFTGEQFF
DNA: TGCGCCAGCAGCTTTACGGGTGAGCAGTTCTTC

D: .
J: TRBJ1-5
size: .
V: TRBV7-2
CDR3: CASSLDHGQPQHF
DNA: TGTGCCAGCAGCTTAGACCACGGGCAGCCCCAGCATTTT

D: .
J: TRBJ2-7
size: .
V: TRBV7-9
CDR3: CASSLTGSPYEQYF
DNA: TGTGCCAGCAGCTTAACCGGGAGCCCCTACGAGCAGTACTTC

D: .
J: TRBJ2-6
size: .
V: TRBV30
CDR3: CAWSNEWTGSGANVLTF
DNA: TGTGCCTGGAGTAACGAATGGACTGGCTCTGGGGCCAACGTCCTGACTTTC

D: .
J: TRBJ2-1
size: .
V: TRBV25-1
CDR3: CASSGGAVRAYNEQFF
DNA: TGTGCCAGCAGTGGGGGGGCAGTCAGGGCGTACAATGAGCAGTTCTTC